This entry features one TCR beta chain sequence. CDR3 length: 15 residues. The germline CDR1 and CDR2 sequences are MNHEY and SVGAGI. V was pared by 0 bases and J by 3 bases, with 12 bases between. Method: immunoSEQ multiplex PCR; TCRdb's copy keeps in-frame clones and lacks some. In the table there are 150,000 to 200,000 clones, roughly 93% of which are singletons. The data were taken from a study of blood T cell repertoires in COVID-19. This sequence joins TRBV6-5 and TRBJ2-7; D is undetermined. This clonotype was obtained from a woman in her fifties or sixties with acute or convalescent COVID-19. Sequencing was done on a sample of peripheral blood. DNA for the CDR3: TGTGCCAGCAGTTACTCTCACCTAGAAGTCTACGAGCAGTACTTC. It translates to CASSYSHLEVYEQYF.